These 18 T cell receptor beta chains came from one sample sequenced in a study of cytomegalovirus exposure and HLA in healthy donors. Both 60 Vbeta primers and 13 Jbeta primers went into the PCR. Data came from immunoSEQ multiplex PCR; TCRdb stores just in-frame clones and leaves some out. This table has under 200,000 clones, 65% to 80% appearing once. The sample taken for sequencing was PBMCs. Receptors originate from a woman aged 45 to 65 in good health and CMV-seropositive.

The chain has TRBV19 and TRBJ2-7, with TRBD2 identical over 9 bases. Germline V gene lookup returns CDR1 LNHDA and CDR2 SQIVND (reference sequence). V lost 3 bases, J lost 0 bases, and 12 bases stayed unmatched. This CDR3 contains 18 residues. The CDR3, as DNA: TGTGCCAGTAGTATGACCTCCCTGTCTAGCGGGGTCTCCTACGAGCAGTACTTC. Its translation is CASSMTSLSSGVSYEQYF.

The CDR3, as DNA: TGTGCCAGCAGTTACTCCGGCGGAAACACCGGGGAGCTGTTTTTT. Protein sequence: CASSYSGGNTGELFF. The chain links TRBV6-5 to TRBJ2-2; D ambiguous. CDR1 and CDR2 from the germline V gene are MNHEY and SVGAGI. There are 15 residues in the CDR3. Deletions cut 0 bases from V and 2 bases from J, with 7 bases between.

The V call is TRBV5-4, the J call TRBJ1-4; TRBD1 agrees at 7 bases. V dropped 1 base and J dropped 11; count of bases not matched to a gene: 2. This CDR3 has 12 residues. Germline V CDR1 and CDR2: SGHNT, YYREEE (reference sequence). CDR3 protein: CASSLTGDKLFF. The CDR3 coding sequence is TGTGCCAGCAGCTTGACAGGGGACAAACTGTTTTTT.

The chain has TRBV6-6 and TRBJ1-1; possible D gene TRBD1, 6 bases. The CDR3 covers 11 residues. Between the trimmed V and J ends, which lost 9 bases and 7 bases, there was a span of 12 bases. Germline CDR1 reads MNHNY; CDR2 reads SVGAGI (reference sequence). The CDR3 DNA reads as TGTGCCAGTACAGGGTTAGGTGAAGCTTTCTTT. This sequence encodes CASTGLGEAFF.

A few counts support this clone. J is TRBJ1-5 and V is TRBV19, with TRBD1 identical over 10 bases. The CDR3 contains 14 residues. CDR1 and CDR2 (germline): LNHDA, SQIVND (reference sequence). The V gene end was trimmed by 6 bases and the J gene end by 4 bases; junction bases not matched to a gene: 3. The CDR3: CASRDRGTNQPQHF. The CDR3, as DNA: TGTGCCAGTAGGGACAGGGGGACAAATCAGCCCCAGCATTTT.

The V call is TRBV9, the J call TRBJ1-4; possibly TRBD1 for D (6 bases). The length of the CDR3 is 16 residues. Germline V gene sequence: CDR1 SGDLS, CDR2 YYNGEE. Between the trimmed V and J ends, which lost 0 bases and 10 bases, there was a span of 19 bases. The CDR3 DNA sequence: TGTGCCAGCAGCGTAGATCCAGTGACAGGTCTCGGAAAACTGTTTTTT. Translated: CASSVDPVTGLGKLFF.

This clone was counted a single time. V gene TRBV10-3 combines with J gene TRBJ2-1; possibly TRBD2 for D (6 bases). Germline V gene lookup returns CDR1 ENHRY and CDR2 SYGVKD. The V end lost 6 bases, the J end lost 0 bases, and 12 bases lay between the germline ends. CDR3 length equals 15 residues. The CDR3 loop reads CAISTTSVSYNEQFF. CDR3 nucleotides: TGTGCCATCAGCACGACTAGTGTCTCCTACAATGAGCAGTTCTTC.

This clone has just a few counts. The chain combines TRBV29-1 with TRBJ2-3, with a possible D match to TRBD2 (5 bases). The V end lost 1 base, the J end lost 0 bases, and 8 bases lay between the germline ends. The CDR3 sequence is 14 residues long. Germline V lookup: CDR1 SQVTM, CDR2 ANQGSEA. CDR3: CSVEGWTSTDTQYF. CDR3 DNA sequence: TGCAGCGTTGAAGGCTGGACTAGCACAGATACGCAGTATTTT.

The count of this clone is one. The chain combines TRBV5-6 with TRBJ1-2; D possibly corresponds to TRBD1 (6 bases). The CDR3 extends over 15 amino acids. The V end was cut by 4 bases, the J end by 5 bases, with 18 bases between. Germline V CDR1 and CDR2: SGHDT, YYEEEE. The CDR3 sequence is CASSPGGARGYGYTF. CDR3 nucleotide sequence: TGTGCCAGCAGCCCGGGGGGGGCTCGAGGATATGGCTACACCTTC. Supplemented by reference TRBV5-6 and TRBJ1-2, the full variable domain reads DAGVTQSPTHLIKTRGQQVTLRCSPKSGHDTVSWYQQALGQGPQFIFQYYEEEERQRGNFPDRFSGHQFPNYSSELNVNALLLGDSALYLCASSPGGARGYGYTFGSGTRLTVV.

The V call is TRBV6-6, the J call TRBJ2-5, with D tentatively TRBD2 (7 bases). Germline V gene sequence: CDR1 MNHNY, CDR2 SVGAGI (reference sequence). There are 15 residues in the CDR3. V was pared by 5 bases and J by 0 bases, with 13 bases between. In DNA form, the CDR3 reads TGTGCCAGCAGTATAGGGGGGGCGTACCAAGAGACCCAGTACTTC. This sequence encodes CASSIGGAYQETQYF.

The chain couples TRBV27 to TRBJ2-7; TRBD1 matches at 8 bases. The CDR3 covers 14 residues. The germline CDR1 and CDR2 sequences are MNHEY and SMNVEV (reference sequence). The J segment lost 3 bases and the V segment lost 2 bases, leaving 3 bases of the junction unmatched. The CDR3 is CASSLQGANYEQYF. The CDR3, as DNA: TGTGCCAGCAGTTTACAGGGGGCAAACTACGAGCAGTACTTC.

The chain uses TRBV15 and TRBJ2-1; a possible D gene is TRBD1 (6 bases). Trimming removed 4 bases from V and 4 bases from J, with 8 bases in between. Germline V CDR1 and CDR2: LNHNV, YYDKDF (reference sequence). CDR3 length: 13 amino acids. The CDR3 DNA reads as TGTGCCACCAGCAAGGGACAATACAATGAGCAGTTCTTC. Its protein product is CATSKGQYNEQFF.

The chain uses TRBV7-8 and TRBJ2-5; 7 bases fit TRBD2. Germline trimming cut 4 bases from V and 2 bases from J; bases unmatched to any gene: 19. The CDR3 covers 19 residues. Per germline, CDR1 SGHVS and CDR2 FQNEAQ. For the CDR3, the DNA is TGTGCCAGCAGCTCCAAACTATCTTTCTCGCGGGGGTCGCAAGAGACCCAGTACTTC. It is translated as CASSSKLSFSRGSQETQYF.

The chain combines TRBV27 with TRBJ1-2; D is perhaps TRBD1 (5 bases). The V and J ends lost 7 bases and 7 bases respectively, with 7 bases between them. Germline V gene lookup returns CDR1 MNHEY and CDR2 SMNVEV (reference sequence). The CDR3 totals 10 residues. CDR3 sequence (DNA): TGTGCCAGCATTGGGGCTGGCTACACCTTC. Residues: CASIGAGYTF.

The chain uses TRBV5-6 and TRBJ2-5; 9 bases are a match to TRBD2. Germline V gene lookup returns CDR1 SGHDT and CDR2 YYEEEE. There are 15 residues in the CDR3. The trim removed 3 bases at V and 5 bases at J, leaving 8 bases unmatched. This CDR3 reads CASSWGGGAGETQYF. CDR3 DNA: TGTGCCAGCAGCTGGGGCGGGGGGGCTGGTGAGACCCAGTACTTC.

The chain carries TRBV10-2 and TRBJ2-2; 8 nucleotides match TRBD1. The trim removed 6 bases at V and 1 base at J, leaving 4 bases unmatched. Germline V CDR1 and CDR2: WSHSY, SAAADI. The CDR3 runs to 15 residues. CDR3 DNA: TGCGCCAGCAGATACGGGACAGGGAACACCGGGGAGCTGTTTTTT. Translation gives CASRYGTGNTGELFF.

The V and J genes are TRBV5-4 and TRBJ1-1, with TRBD1 identical over 8 bases. Germline V gives CDR1 SGHNT, CDR2 YYREEE (reference sequence). The V segment lost 4 bases and the J segment 3 bases; nucleotides outside the gene matches: 2. This CDR3 spans 13 amino acids. The CDR3 loop reads CASSKTGDTEAFF. The CDR3 nucleotides read TGTGCCAGCAGCAAGACAGGGGACACTGAAGCTTTCTTT.

V is TRBV6-1 and J is TRBJ1-6, with 8 bases aligning to TRBD1. The CDR3 has 15 amino acids. Germline V gene data show CDR1 as MNHNS and CDR2 as SASEGT. The trim removed 2 bases at V and 10 bases at J, leaving 7 bases unmatched. As DNA, the CDR3 is TGTGCCAGCAGTGAATTCCCGGACAGGGAGTCACCCCTCCACTTT. Its protein is CASSEFPDRESPLHF.